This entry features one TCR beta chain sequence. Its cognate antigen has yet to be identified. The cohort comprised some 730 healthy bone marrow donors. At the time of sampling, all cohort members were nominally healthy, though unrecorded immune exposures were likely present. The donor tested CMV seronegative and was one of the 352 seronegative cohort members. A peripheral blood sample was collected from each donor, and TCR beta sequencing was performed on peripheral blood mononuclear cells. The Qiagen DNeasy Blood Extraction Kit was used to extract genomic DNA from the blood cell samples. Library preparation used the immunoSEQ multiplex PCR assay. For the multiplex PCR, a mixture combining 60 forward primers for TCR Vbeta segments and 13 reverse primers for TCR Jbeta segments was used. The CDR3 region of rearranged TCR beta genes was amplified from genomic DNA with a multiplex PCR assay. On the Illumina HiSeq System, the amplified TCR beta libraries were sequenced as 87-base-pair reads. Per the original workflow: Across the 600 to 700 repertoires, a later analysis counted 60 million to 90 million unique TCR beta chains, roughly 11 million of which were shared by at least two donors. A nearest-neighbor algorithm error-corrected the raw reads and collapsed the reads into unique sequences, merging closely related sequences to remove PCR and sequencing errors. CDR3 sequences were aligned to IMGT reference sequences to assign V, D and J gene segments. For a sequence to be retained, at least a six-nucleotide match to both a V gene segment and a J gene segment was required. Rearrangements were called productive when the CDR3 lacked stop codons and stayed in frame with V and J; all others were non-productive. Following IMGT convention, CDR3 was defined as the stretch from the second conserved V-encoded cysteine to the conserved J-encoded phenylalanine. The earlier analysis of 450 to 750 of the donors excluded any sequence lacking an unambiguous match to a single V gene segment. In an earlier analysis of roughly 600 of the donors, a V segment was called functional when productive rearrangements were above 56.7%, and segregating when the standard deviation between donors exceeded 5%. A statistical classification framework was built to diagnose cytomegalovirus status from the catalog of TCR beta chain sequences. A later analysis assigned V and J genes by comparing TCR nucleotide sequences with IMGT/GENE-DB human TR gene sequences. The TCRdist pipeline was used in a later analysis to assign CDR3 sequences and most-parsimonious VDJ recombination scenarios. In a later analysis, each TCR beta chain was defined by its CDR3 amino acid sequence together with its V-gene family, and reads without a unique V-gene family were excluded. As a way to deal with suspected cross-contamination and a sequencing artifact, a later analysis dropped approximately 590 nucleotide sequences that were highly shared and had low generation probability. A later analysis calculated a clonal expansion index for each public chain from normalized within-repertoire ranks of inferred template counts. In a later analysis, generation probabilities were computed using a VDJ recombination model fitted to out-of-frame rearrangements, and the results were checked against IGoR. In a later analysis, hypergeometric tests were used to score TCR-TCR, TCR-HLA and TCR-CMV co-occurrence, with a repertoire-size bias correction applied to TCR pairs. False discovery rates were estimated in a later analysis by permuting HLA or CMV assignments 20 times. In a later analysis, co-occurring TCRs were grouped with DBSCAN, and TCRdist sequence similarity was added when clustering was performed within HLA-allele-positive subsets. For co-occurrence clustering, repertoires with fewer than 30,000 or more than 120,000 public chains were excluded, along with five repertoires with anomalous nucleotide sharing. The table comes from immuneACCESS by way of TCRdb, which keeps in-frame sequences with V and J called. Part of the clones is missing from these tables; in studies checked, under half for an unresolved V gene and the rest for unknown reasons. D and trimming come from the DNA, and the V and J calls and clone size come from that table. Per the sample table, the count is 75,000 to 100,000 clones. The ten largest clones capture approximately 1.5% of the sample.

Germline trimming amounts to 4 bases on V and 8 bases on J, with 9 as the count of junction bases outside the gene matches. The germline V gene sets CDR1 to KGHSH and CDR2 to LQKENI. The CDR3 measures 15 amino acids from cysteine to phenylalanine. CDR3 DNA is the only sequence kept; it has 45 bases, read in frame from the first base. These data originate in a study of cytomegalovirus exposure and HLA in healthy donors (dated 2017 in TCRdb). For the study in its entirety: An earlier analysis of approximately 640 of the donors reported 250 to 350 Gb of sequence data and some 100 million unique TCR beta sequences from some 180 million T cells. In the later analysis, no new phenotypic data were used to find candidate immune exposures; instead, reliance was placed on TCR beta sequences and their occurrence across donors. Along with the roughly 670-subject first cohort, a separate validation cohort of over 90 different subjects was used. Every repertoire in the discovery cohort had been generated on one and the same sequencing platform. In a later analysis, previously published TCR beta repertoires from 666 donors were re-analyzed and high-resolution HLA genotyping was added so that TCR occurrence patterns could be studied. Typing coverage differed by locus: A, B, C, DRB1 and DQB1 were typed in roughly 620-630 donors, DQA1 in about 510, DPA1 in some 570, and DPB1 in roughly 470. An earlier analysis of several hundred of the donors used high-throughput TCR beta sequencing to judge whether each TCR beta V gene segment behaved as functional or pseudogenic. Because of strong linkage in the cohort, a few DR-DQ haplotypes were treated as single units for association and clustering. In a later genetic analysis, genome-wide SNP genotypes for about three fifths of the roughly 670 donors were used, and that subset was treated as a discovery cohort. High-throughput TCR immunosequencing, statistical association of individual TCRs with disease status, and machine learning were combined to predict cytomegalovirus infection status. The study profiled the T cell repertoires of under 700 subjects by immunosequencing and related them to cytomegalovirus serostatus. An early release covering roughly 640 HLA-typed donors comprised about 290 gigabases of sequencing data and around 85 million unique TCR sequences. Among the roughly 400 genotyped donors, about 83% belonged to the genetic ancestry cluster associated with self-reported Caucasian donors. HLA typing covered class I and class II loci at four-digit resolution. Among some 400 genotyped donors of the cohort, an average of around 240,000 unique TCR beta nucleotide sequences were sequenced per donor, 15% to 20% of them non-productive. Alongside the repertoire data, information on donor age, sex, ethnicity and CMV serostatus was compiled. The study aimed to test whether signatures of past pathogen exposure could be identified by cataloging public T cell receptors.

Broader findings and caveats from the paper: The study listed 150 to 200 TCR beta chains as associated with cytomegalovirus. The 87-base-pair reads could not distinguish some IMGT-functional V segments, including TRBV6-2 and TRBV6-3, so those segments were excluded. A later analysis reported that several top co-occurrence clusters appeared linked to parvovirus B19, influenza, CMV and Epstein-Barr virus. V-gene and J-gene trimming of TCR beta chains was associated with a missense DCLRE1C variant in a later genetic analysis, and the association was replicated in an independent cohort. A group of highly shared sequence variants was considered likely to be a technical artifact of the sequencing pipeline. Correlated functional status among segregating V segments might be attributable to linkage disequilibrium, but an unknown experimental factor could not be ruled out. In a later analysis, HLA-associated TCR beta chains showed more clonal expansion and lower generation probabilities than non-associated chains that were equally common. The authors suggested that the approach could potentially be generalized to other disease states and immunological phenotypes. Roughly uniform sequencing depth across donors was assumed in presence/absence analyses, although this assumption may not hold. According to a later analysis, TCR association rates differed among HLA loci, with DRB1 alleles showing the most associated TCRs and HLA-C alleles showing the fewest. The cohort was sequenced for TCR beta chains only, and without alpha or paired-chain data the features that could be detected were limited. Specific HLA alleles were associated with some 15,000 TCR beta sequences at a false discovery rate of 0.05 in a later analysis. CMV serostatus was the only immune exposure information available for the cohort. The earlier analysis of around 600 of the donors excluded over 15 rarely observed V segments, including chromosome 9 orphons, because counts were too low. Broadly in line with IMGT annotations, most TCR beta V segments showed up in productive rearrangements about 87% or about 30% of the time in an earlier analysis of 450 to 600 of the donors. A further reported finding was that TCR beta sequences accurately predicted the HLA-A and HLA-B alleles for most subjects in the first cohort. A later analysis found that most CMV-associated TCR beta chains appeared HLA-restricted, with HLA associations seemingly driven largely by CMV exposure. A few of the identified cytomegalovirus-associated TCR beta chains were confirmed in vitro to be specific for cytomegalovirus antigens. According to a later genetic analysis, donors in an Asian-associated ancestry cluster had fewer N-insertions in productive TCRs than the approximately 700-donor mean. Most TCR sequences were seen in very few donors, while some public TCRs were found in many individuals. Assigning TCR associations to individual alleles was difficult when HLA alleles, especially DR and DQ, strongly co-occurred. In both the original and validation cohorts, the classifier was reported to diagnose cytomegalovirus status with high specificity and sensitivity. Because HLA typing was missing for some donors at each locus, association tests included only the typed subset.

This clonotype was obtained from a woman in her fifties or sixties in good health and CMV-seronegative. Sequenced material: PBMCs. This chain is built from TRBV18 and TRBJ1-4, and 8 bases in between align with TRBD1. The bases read TGTGCCAGCTCACGACAGGGGTCCGAGGGCGAAAAACTGTTTTTT. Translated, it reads CASSRQGSEGEKLFF. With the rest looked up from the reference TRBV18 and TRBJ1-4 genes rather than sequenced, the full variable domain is NAGVMQNPRHLVRRRGQEARLRCSPMKGHSHVYWYRQLPEEGLKFMVYLQKENIIDESGMPKERFSAEFPKEGPSILRIQQVVRGDSAAYFCASSRQGSEGEKLFFGSGTQLSVL.